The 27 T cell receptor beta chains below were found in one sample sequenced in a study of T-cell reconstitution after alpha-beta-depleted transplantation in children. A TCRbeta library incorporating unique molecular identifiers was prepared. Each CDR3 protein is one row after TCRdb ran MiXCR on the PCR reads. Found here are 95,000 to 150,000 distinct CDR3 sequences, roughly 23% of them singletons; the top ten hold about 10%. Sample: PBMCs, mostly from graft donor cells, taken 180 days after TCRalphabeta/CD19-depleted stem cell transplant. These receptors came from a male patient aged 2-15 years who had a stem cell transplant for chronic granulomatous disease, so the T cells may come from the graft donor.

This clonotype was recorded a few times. The CDR3, as DNA: TGTGCCAGCAGCCCGACCGAGAACACTGAAGCTTTCTTT. Translated: CASSPTENTEAFF. The chain employs TRBV12-3 or TRBV12-4 and TRBJ1-1; D not resolved. V lost 6 bases and J 1 base, leaving 9 bases between the germline ends. This CDR3 spans 13 amino acids.

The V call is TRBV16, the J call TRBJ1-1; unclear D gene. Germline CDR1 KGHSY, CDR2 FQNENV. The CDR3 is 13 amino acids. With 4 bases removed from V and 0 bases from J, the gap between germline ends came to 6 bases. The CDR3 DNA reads TGTGCCAGCAGCCCGATTATGAACACTGAAGCTTTCTTT. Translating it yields CASSPIMNTEAFF.

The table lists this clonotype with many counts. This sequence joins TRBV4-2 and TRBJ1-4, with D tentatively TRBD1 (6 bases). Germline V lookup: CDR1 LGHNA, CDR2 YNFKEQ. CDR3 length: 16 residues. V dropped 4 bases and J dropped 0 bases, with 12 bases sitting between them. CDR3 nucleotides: TGTGCCAGCAGCCGGGCAGGGGATGCAACTAATGAAAAACTGTTTTTT. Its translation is CASSRAGDATNEKLFF.

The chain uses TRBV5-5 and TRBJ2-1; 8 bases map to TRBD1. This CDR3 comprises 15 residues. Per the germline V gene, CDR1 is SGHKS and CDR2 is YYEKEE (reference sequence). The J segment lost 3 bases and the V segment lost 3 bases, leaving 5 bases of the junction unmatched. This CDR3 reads CASSSGQVFYNEQFF. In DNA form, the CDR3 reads TGTGCCAGCAGCTCGGGACAGGTTTTCTACAATGAGCAGTTCTTC.

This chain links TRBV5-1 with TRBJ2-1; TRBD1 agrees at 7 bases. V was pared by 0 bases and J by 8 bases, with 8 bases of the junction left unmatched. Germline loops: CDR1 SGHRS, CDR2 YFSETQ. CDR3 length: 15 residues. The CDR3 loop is CASSLAPHRGDEQFF. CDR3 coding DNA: TGCGCCAGCAGCTTGGCGCCACACAGGGGCGATGAGCAGTTCTTC.

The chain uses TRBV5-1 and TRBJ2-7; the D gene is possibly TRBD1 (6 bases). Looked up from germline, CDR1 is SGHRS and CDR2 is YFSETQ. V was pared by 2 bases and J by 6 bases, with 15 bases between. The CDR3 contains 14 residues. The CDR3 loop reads CASSLRTEKGEQYF. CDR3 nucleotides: TGCGCCAGCAGCTTACGGACAGAGAAGGGCGAGCAGTACTTC.

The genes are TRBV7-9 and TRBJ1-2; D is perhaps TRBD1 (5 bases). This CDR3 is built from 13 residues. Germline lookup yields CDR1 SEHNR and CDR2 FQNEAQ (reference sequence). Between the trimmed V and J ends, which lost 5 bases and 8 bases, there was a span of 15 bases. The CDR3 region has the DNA TGTGCCAGCAGCGCAGACAGACAGAGCGGCTACACCTTC. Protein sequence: CASSADRQSGYTF.

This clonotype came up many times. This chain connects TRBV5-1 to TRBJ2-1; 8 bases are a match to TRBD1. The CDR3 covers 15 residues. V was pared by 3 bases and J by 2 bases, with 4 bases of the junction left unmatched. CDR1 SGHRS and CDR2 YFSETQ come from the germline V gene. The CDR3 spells CASSWTGITYNEQFF. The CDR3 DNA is TGCGCCAGCAGCTGGACAGGGATCACCTACAATGAGCAGTTCTTC. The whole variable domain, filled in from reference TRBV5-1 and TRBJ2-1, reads KAGVTQTPRYLIKTRGQQVTLSCSPISGHRSVSWYQQTPGQGLQFLFEYFSETQRNKGNFPGRFSGRQFSNSRSEMNVSTLELGDSALYLCASSWTGITYNEQFFGPGTRLTVL.

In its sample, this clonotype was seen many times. The chain's CDR3 is CASSPSRGAGETQYF. The CDR3 DNA sequence: TGCGCCAGCAGCCCTTCACGGGGGGCCGGAGAGACCCAGTACTTC. The J gene is TRBJ2-5, the V gene TRBV4-3, with D possibly being TRBD2 (7 bases). Germline-derived CDR1 and CDR2 are LGHNA and YSLEER. V lost 4 bases, J lost 4 bases, and 16 bases lay in between. CDR3 length: 15 amino acids.

The DNA for the CDR3 is TGTGCCACCAGTGACTTGTACGAGGCCACAGATACGCAGTATTTT. Translated, it gives CATSDLYEATDTQYF. The chain couples TRBV24-1 to TRBJ2-3; D ambiguous. The CDR3 has 15 amino acids. Germline V gene lookup returns CDR1 KGHDR and CDR2 SFDVKD. V was cut by 4 bases and J by 2 bases, with 12 bases left in between.

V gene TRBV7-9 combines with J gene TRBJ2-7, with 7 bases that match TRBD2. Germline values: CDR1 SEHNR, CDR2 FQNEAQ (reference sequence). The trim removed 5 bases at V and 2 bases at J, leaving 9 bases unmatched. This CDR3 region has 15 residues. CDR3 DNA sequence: TGTGCCAGCAGCGTCGGGGGGAGGACCACCTACGAGCAGTACTTC. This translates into CASSVGGRTTYEQYF.

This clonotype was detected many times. The CDR3 DNA reads as TGTGCCATCAGTGAGTCTGTACAGGGAGGTGAGCAGTACTTC. Amino acids: CAISESVQGGEQYF. This sequence joins TRBV10-3 and TRBJ2-7; D could derive from TRBD1 or TRBD2 (6 bases each). The V end was cut by 0 bases, the J end by 7 bases, with 13 bases between. Germline assignment: CDR1 ENHRY and CDR2 SYGVKD. This CDR3 spans 14 amino acids.

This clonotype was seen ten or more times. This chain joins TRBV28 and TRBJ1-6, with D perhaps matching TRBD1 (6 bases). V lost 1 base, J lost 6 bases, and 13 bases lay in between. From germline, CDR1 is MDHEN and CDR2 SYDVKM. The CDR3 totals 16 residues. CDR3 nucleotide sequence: TGTGCCAGCAGTTTATCCCAGGGGATTGGTAATTCACCCCTCCACTTT. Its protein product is CASSLSQGIGNSPLHF.

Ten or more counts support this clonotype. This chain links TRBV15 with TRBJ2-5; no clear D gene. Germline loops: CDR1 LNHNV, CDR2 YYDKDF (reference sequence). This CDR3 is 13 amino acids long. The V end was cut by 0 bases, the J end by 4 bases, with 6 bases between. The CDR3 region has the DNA TGTGCCACCAGCAGAGATGCCGCAGAGACCCAGTACTTC. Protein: CATSRDAAETQYF.

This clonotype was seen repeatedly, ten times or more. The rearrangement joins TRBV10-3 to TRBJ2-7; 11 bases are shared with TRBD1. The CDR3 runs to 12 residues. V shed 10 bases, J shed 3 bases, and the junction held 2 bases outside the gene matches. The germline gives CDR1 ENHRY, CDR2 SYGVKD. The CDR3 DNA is TGTGCCACCGGGACAGGGGGCTACGAGCAGTACTTC. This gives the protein CATGTGGYEQYF.

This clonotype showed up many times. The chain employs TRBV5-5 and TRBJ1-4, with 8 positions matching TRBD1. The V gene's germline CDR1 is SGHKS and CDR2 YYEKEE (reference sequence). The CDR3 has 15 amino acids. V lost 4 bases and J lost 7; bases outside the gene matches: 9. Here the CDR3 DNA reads TGTGCCAGCAGCAGACACAGGGGGAGGTCTGAAAAACTGTTTTTT. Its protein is CASSRHRGRSEKLFF.

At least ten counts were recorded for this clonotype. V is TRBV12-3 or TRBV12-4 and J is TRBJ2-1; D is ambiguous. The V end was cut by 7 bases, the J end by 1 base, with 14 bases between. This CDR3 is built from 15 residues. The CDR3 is CASTPGGESYNEQFF. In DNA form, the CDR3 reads TGTGCCAGCACCCCAGGCGGTGAATCCTACAATGAGCAGTTCTTC.

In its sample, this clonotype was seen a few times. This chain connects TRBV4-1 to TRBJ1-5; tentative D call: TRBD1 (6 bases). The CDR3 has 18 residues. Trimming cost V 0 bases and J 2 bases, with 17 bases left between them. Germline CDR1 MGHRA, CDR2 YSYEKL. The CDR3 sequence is CASSQDFWGAMGNQPQHF. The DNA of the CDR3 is TGCGCCAGCAGCCAAGATTTTTGGGGGGCAATGGGCAATCAGCCCCAGCATTTT.

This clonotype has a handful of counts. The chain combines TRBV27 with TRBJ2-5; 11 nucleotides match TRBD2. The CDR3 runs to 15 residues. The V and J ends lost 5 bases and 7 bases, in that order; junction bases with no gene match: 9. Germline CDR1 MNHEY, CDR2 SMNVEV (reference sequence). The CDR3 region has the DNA TGTGCCAGCAGTCCGCTGACTAGCGGGACAGGGACCCAGTACTTC. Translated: CASSPLTSGTGTQYF.

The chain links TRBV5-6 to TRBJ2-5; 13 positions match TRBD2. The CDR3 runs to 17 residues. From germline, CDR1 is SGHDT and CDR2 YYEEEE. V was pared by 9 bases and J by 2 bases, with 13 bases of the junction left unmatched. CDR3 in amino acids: CAMSLGRLAGGQETQYF. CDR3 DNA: TGTGCCATGAGCTTGGGGCGACTAGCGGGGGGTCAAGAGACCCAGTACTTC.

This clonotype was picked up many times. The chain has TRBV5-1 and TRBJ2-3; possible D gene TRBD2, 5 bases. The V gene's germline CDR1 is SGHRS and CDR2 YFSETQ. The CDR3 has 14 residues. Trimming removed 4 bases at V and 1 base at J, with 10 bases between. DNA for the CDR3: TGCGCCAGCAGCCGGGGTAGCGGCACAGATACGCAGTATTTT. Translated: CASSRGSGTDTQYF. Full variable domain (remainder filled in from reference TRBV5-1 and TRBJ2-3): KAGVTQTPRYLIKTRGQQVTLSCSPISGHRSVSWYQQTPGQGLQFLFEYFSETQRNKGNFPGRFSGRQFSNSRSEMNVSTLELGDSALYLCASSRGSGTDTQYFGPGTRLTVL.

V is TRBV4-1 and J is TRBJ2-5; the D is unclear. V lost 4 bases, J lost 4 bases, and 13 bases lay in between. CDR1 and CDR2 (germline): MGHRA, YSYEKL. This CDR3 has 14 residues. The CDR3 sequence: CASSLSGPRETQYF. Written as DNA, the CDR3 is TGCGCCAGCAGCCTTTCTGGGCCCCGAGAGACCCAGTACTTC.

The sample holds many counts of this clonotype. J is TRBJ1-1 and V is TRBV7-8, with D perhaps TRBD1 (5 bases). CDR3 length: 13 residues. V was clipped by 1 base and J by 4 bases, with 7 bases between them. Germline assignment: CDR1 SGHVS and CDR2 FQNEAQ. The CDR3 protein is CASSLGGPTEAFF. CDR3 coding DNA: TGTGCCAGCAGCTTAGGGGGACCCACTGAAGCTTTCTTT.

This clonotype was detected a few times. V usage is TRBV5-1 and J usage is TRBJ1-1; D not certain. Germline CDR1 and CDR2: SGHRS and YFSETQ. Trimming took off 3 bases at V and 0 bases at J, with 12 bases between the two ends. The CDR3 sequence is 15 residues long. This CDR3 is CASSYSSAMNTEAFF. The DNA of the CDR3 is TGCGCCAGCAGCTACTCGTCTGCAATGAACACTGAAGCTTTCTTT. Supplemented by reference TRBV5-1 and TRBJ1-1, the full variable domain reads KAGVTQTPRYLIKTRGQQVTLSCSPISGHRSVSWYQQTPGQGLQFLFEYFSETQRNKGNFPGRFSGRQFSNSRSEMNVSTLELGDSALYLCASSYSSAMNTEAFFGQGTRLTVV.

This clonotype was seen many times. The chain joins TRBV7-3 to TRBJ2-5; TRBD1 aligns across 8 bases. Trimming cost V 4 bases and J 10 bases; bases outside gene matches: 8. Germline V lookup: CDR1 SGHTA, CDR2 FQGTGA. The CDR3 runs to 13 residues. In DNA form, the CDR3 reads TGTGCCAGCAGCTCCGGACAGGGCTTTGGCCAGTACTTC. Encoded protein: CASSSGQGFGQYF.

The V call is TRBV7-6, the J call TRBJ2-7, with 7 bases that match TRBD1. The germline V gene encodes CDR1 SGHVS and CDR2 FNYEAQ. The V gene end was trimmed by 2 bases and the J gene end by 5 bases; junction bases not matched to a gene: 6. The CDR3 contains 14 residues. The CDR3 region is CASSLYDRVDEQYF. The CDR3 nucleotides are TGTGCCAGCAGCTTATACGACAGGGTGGACGAGCAGTACTTC.

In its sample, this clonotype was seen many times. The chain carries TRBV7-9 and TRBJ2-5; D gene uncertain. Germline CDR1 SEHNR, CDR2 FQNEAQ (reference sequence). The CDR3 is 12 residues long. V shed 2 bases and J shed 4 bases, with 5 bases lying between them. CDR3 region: CASSLKSETQYF. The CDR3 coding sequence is TGTGCCAGCAGCTTAAAATCAGAGACCCAGTACTTC.